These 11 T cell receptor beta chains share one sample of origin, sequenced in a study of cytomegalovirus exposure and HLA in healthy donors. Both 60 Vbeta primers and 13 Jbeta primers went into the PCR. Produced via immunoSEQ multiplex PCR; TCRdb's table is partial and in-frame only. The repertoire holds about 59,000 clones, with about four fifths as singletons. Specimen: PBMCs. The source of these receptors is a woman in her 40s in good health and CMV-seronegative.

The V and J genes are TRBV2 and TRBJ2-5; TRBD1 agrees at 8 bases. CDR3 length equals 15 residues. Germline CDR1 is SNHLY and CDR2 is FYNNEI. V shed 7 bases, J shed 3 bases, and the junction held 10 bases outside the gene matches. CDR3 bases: TGTGCCAGCACGTCAACCCCAGGGGGCAAAGAGACCCAGTACTTC. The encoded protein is CASTSTPGGKETQYF.

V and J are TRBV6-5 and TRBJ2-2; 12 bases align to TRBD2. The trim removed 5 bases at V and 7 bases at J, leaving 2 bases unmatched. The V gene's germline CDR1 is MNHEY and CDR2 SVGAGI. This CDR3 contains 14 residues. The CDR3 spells CASSEGLAGGELFF. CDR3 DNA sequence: TGTGCCAGCAGTGAGGGACTAGCGGGCGGGGAGCTGTTTTTT.

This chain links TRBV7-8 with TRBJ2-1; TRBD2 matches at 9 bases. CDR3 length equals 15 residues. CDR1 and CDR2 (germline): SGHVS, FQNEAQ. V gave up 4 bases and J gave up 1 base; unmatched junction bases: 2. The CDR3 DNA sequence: TGTGCCAGCAGCTACGGACTAGCGTCCTACAATGAGCAGTTCTTC. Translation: CASSYGLASYNEQFF.

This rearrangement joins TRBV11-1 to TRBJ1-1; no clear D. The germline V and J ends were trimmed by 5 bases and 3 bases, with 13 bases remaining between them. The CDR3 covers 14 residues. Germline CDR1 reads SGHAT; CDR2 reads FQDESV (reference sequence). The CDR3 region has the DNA TGTGCCAGCAGCCCGCCTCGGAGGGACACTGAAGCTTTCTTT. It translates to CASSPPRRDTEAFF.

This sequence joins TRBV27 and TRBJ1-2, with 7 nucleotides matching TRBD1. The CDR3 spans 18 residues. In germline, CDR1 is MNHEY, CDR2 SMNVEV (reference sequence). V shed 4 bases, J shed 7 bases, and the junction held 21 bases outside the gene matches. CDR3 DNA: TGTGCCAGCAGTTCAATACTCCCCCTGGGACAGCTCGGAATTGGCTACACCTTC. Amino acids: CASSSILPLGQLGIGYTF.

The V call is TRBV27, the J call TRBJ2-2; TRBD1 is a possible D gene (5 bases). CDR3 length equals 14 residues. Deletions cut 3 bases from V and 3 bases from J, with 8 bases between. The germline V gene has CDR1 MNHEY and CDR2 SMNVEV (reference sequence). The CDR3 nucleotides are TGTGCCAGCAGTTTCGACAGTTACACCGGGGAGCTGTTTTTT. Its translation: CASSFDSYTGELFF.

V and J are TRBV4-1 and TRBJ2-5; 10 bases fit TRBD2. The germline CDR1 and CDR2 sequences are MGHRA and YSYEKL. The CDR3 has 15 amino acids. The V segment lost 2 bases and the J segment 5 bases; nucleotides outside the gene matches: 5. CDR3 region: CASSQLAGAGETQYF. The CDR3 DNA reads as TGCGCCAGCAGCCAACTAGCGGGAGCTGGGGAGACCCAGTACTTC.

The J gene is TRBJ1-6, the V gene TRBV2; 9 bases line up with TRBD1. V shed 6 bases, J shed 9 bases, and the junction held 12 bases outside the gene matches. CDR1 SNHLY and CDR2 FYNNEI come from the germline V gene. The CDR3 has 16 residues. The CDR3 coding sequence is TGTGCCAGCAGCGGTTATGACAGGGGGAGAGGTTCACCCCTCCACTTT. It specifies CASSGYDRGRGSPLHF. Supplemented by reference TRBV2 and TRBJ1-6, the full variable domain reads EPEVTQTPSHQVTQMGQEVILRCVPISNHLYFYWYRQILGQKVEFLVSFYNNEISEKSEIFDDQFSVERPDGSNFTLKIRSTKLEDSAMYFCASSGYDRGRGSPLHFGNGTRLTVT.

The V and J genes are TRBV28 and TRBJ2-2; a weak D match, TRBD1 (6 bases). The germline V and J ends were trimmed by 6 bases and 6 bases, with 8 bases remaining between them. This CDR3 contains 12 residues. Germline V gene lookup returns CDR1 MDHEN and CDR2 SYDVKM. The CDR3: CASSRGPGELFF. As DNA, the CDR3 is TGTGCCAGCAGCAGGGGACCCGGGGAGCTGTTTTTT.

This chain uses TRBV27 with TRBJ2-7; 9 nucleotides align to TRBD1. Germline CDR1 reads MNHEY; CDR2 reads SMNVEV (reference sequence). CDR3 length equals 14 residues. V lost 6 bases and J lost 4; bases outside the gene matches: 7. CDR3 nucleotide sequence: TGTGCCAGCAGAGTAGGGACAGGGTTTTACGAGCAGTACTTC. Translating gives CASRVGTGFYEQYF.

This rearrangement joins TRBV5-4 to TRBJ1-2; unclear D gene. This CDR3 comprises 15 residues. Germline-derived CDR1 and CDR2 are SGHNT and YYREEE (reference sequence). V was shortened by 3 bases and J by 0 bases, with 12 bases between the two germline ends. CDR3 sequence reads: CASSWSGAANYGYTF. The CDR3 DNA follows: TGTGCCAGCAGCTGGTCGGGAGCCGCTAACTATGGCTACACCTTC. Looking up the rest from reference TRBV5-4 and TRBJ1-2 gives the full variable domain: ETGVTQSPTHLIKTRGQQVTLRCSSQSGHNTVSWYQQALGQGPQFIFQYYREEENGRGNFPPRFSGLQFPNYSSELNVNALELDDSALYLCASSWSGAANYGYTFGSGTRLTVV.